This is a list of T cell receptor beta chains from one sample in a study of neurological immune-mediated disorders. TCRdb redid the calling of the 5' RACE reads with MiXCR, one entry per CDR3 protein. The table shows around 69,000 distinct CDR3 sequences, with roughly 10% occurring only once. The sequenced sample was PBMCs. The receptor set was obtained from a man aged 30 to 39 in good health. The conserved cysteine and the conserved F or W are not part of the CDR3 here. Each record gives: V gene, J gene, D gene, CDR3 protein. A D gene is named only where the DNA matches it firmly.

TRBV6-8	TRBJ2-7	NA	ASASLRDGYYEQY
TRBV29-1	TRBJ2-3	TRBD2	SVRLAGGSTDTQY
TRBV12-3/TRBV12-4	TRBJ2-2	NA	ASIPEAGELF
TRBV12-3/TRBV12-4	TRBJ2-1	TRBD1	ASSLLTGVDEQF
TRBV20-1	TRBJ2-7	TRBD2	SVMGTSGTSSYEQY
TRBV6-5	TRBJ2-7	NA	ASSPELDISYEQY
TRBV6-6	TRBJ2-7	TRBD1	ARRRAGGIYEQY
TRBV30	TRBJ2-3	NA	AYRKAVTDTQY
TRBV15	TRBJ1-1	TRBD1	ATSMGTVNTEAF
TRBV14	TRBJ2-1	NA	ASSQDRGLRKF
TRBV25-1	TRBJ2-5	NA	ASSESRDQETQY
TRBV20-1	TRBJ2-1	TRBD2	SANMRGRSYNEQF
TRBV25-1	TRBJ2-7	NA	ASARGSLNYEQY
TRBV5-1	TRBJ2-7	TRBD2	ASSLQASGSSYEQY
TRBV29-1	TRBJ2-7	TRBD2	SVQPAPGLAGGAYEQY
TRBV5-1	TRBJ1-1	NA	ASSFAGPIQNTEAF
TRBV9	TRBJ2-1	TRBD2	ASSPRLADYNEQF
TRBV20-1	TRBJ2-5	NA	SAVQGMETQY
TRBV13	TRBJ2-6	TRBD1	ASSFWTGASSGANVLT
TRBV20-1	TRBJ2-3	TRBD2	SARGLAGPQDTQY
TRBV15	TRBJ1-3	NA	ATSRDRAGWIDSGNTIY
TRBV28	TRBJ2-1	TRBD2	ASSPRTSGTLGEQF
TRBV5-1	TRBJ1-1	TRBD1	ASGSTGTNTEAF
TRBV27	TRBJ2-1	NA	ASSPAFNNEQF
TRBV3-1	TRBJ2-7	NA	ASSHSDEQY
TRBV7-8	TRBJ2-1	NA	ASSLLLHEQF
TRBV15	TRBJ1-5	NA	ATSMDSYRDQPQH
TRBV24-1	TRBJ2-1	TRBD2	ATSDRLLAGVSNEQF